This T cell receptor (beta chain) was observed in a study of T cell responses to AZD1222 COVID-19 vaccine (dated by TCRdb to the early 2020s). Study-wide context: Because spike-specific TCR depth and breadth did not differ between the two schedules, AZD1222 recipients who got a second dose at roughly 4 weeks were pooled with those who got a second dose at roughly 12 weeks. Trial participants were enrolled by age into subgroups of 18-55, 56-69 and 70-plus years, and around 140, 26 and 57 TCR-sequenced participants, respectively, were included in these subgroups. TCR sequencing was performed for more than 230 trial participants, of whom approximately 200 were given two doses of AZD1222 and approximately 25 were given two doses of MenACWY control vaccine. Overall study outcomes, separate from this receptor: After two AZD1222 doses, spike-specific TCR breadth and depth were significantly higher than at day 0 and than in MenACWY recipients. The vaccine-associated CD4 TCRs covered the entire spike protein, and the dominant responses fell in regions 160-218 and 743-854. Nearly half of unique spike-specific TCRs reportedly recognized epitopes outside regions mutated in the B.1.351 and B.1.1.7 variants. Because no day 14 peak-response samples were available, repertoires were characterized only after the peak T cell response. In the small 56-69-year group, the increase in depth fell short of significance, most likely because of low power. Conclusions about previously exposed vaccinees were limited because only a handful of AZD1222 recipients were SARS-CoV-2 seropositive at baseline. Participants were mostly white British, with more females than males. The authors suggested clonal diversity may have been underestimated.

The CDR3 runs 17 amino acids, cysteine and phenylalanine included. Left in the record is the CDR3 DNA by itself, 51 bases read in frame from the first base. CDR1 and CDR2 are read off the germline V gene as SGHRS and YFSETQ. The V end gives up 4 bases and the J end 0 bases, leaving 9 bases in the junction not matched to a gene. Interpreted using the paper, the time point label stands for: baseline before first vaccination. Vaccinee samples were obtained from the UK trials COV001 and COV002, which included a single-blind randomized controlled phase 2/3 trial of AZD1222 (ChAdOx1 nCoV-19) in healthy adults. Trial participant PBMC samples were collected at day 0 and day 28 after the second dose for TCRbeta chain sequencing. This clone was found once. Its antigen specificity is not known. Base quality data are lacking; no much larger clone is found one base away. The CDR3 regions of human TCRbeta chains were analyzed by immunosequencing. Per the source publication's procedure: Repertoire TCRs were matched against a reference library of SARS-CoV-2-specific TCRs generated with the MIRA antigen-specificity platform. Breadth was defined as the fraction of unique TCRs that were SARS-CoV-2-associated, and depth was defined as the fraction of total T cells that were SARS-CoV-2-associated. Using the MIRA data, every spike-specific TCR was mapped to the spike region that the TCR reacted to and assigned to either a CD4 or a CD8 class. Log10-transformed breadth and depth values were compared by one-way ANOVA with Sidak's multiple comparisons tests. Entries here come from immuneACCESS through TCRdb and include only in-frame sequences with V and J called. Some clones fail to appear in such tables; in the studies checked, an unresolved V gene covers under half of the shortfall, and the cause of the remainder is unknown. The V and J calls and clone size are taken from that table; D and trimming were inferred from the DNA. The sample records roughly 120,000 clones, approximately 83% of which are singletons. The leading ten clones occupy roughly 1.6% of the sample.

This sequence uses TRBV5-1 and TRBJ2-3, with TRBD1 matching 9 junction bases. Sequencing was performed on peripheral blood, taken on day 0 of AZD1222 vaccination. The sequence came from an adult in good health. For the CDR3, the sequence is CASSELPGTGSTDTQYF. The sequence in DNA is TGCGCCAGCAGCGAATTACCCGGGACAGGGAGCACAGATACGCAGTATTTT.